A few counts support the clone carrying this TCR beta chain. The source material, RNA transcripts, was used to amplify TCR beta CDR3 regions. The HTBI primer set was used in a first-round RT-PCR of the TCR CDR3. TCRdb analysed the multiplex PCR reads with MiXCR anew, one entry per CDR3 protein. This sample has 690,000 or so distinct CDR3 sequences, with approximately 18% found just once. The sample is drawn from a study of T cells in Graves' hyperthyroidism and ophthalmopathy. Per germline, CDR1 SGHTS and CDR2 YDEGEE. The CDR3 covers 16 residues. V trimming: 4 bases; J trimming: 0 bases; junction bases outside the gene matches: 7.

Specimen: blood. This clonotype originated in a woman between 50 and 59 years old with Graves' hyperthyroidism that later progressed to Graves' ophthalmopathy. V usage is TRBV5-8 and J usage is TRBJ1-1; TRBD1 aligns across 9 bases. CDR3 region: CASSLRTGDMNTEAFF. In DNA form, the CDR3 reads TGTGCCAGCAGCCTTCGGACAGGGGACATGAACACTGAAGCTTTCTTT.